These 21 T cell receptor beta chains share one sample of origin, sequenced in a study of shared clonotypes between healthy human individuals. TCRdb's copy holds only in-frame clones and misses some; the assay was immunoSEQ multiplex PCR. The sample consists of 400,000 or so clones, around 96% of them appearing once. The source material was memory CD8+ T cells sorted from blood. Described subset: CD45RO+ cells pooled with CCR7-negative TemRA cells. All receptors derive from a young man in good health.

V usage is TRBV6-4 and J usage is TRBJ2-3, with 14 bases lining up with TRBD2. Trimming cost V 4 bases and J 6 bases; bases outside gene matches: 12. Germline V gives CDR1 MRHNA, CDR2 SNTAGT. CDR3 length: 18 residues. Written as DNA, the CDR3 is TGTGCCAGCAGTGTTGATACTAGACTAGCGGGAGGGCCGGATACGCAGTATTTT. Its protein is CASSVDTRLAGGPDTQYF.

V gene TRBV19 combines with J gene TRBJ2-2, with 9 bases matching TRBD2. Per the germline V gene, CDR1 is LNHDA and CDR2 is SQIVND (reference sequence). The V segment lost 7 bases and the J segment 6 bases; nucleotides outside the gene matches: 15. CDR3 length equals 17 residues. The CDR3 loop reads CASMRGRHGGRAGELFF. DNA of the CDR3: TGTGCCAGTATGAGGGGGCGCCACGGCGGGAGGGCCGGGGAGCTGTTTTTT. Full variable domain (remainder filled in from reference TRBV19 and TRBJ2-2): DGGITQSPKYLFRKEGQNVTLSCEQNLNHDAMYWYRQDPGQGLRLIYYSQIVNDFQKGDIAEGYSVSREKKESFPLTVTSAQKNPTAFYLCASMRGRHGGRAGELFFGEGSRLTVL.

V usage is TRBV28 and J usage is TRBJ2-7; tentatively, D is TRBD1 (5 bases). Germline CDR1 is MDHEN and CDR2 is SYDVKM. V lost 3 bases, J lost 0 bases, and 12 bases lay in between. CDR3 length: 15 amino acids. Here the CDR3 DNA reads TGTGCCAGCAGTTTGCAGGGTCGGAGCTCCTACGAGCAGTACTTC. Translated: CASSLQGRSSYEQYF.

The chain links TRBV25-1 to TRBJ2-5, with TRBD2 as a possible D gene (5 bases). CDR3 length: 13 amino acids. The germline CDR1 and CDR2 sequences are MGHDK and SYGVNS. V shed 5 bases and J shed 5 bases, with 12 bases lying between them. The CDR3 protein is CASSPLEEETQYF. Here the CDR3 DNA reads TGTGCCAGCAGTCCACTAGAGGAGGAGACCCAGTACTTC.

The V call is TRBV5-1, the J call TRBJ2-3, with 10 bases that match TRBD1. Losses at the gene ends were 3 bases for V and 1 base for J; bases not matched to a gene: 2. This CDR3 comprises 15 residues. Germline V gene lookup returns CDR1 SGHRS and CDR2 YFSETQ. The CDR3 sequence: CASSWGTGGTDTQYF. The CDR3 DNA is TGCGCCAGCAGCTGGGGGACAGGGGGCACAGATACGCAGTATTTT.

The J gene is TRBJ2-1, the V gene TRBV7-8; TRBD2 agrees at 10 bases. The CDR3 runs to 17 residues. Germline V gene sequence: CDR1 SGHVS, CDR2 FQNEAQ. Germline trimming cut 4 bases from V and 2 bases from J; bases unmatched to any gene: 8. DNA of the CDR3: TGTGCCAGCAGCTCAAGCGGGAGGGGAATCACCTACAATGAGCAGTTCTTC. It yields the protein CASSSSGRGITYNEQFF.

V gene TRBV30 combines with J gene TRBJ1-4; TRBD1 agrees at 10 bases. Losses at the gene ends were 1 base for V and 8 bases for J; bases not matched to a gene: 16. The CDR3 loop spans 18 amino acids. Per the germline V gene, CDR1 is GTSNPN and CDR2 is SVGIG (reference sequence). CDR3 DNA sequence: TGTGCCTGGAGTGCGGGGACAGGGGCGAAATGGTCCAACGAAAAACTGTTTTTT. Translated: CAWSAGTGAKWSNEKLFF.

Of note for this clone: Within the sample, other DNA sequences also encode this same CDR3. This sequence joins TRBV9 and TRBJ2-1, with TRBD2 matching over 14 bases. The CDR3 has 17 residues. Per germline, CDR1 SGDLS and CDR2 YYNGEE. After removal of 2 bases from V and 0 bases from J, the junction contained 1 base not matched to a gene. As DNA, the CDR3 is TGTGCCAGCAGCGTGGGGACTAGCGGGAGCTCCTACAATGAGCAGTTCTTC. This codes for CASSVGTSGSSYNEQFF.

DNA for the CDR3: TGCGCCAGCAGCTTGAACCCCTCGGGGGGTTACAATGAGCAGTTCTTC. Translated, it gives CASSLNPSGGYNEQFF. The chain employs TRBV5-1 and TRBJ2-1, with 7 bases identical to TRBD2. The CDR3 has 16 amino acids. The trim removed 1 base at V and 4 bases at J, leaving 8 bases unmatched. Germline CDR1 SGHRS, CDR2 YFSETQ. Looking up the rest from reference TRBV5-1 and TRBJ2-1 gives the full variable domain: KAGVTQTPRYLIKTRGQQVTLSCSPISGHRSVSWYQQTPGQGLQFLFEYFSETQRNKGNFPGRFSGRQFSNSRSEMNVSTLELGDSALYLCASSLNPSGGYNEQFFGPGTRLTVL.

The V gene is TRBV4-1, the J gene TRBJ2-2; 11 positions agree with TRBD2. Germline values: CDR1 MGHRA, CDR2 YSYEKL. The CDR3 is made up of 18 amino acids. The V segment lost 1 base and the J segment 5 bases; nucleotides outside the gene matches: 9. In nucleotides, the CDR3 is TGCGCCAGCAGCCAAGGTGGCAACGGACTAGCGGGTACCGGGGAGCTGTTTTTT. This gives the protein CASSQGGNGLAGTGELFF.

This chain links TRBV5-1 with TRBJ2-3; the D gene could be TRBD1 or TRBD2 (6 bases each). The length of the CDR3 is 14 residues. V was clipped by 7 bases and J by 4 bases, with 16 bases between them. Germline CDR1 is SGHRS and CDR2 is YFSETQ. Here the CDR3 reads CASAGQGRSDTQYF. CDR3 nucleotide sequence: TGCGCCAGCGCAGGCCAGGGGAGGTCAGATACGCAGTATTTT. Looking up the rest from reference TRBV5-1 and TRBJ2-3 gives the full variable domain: KAGVTQTPRYLIKTRGQQVTLSCSPISGHRSVSWYQQTPGQGLQFLFEYFSETQRNKGNFPGRFSGRQFSNSRSEMNVSTLELGDSALYLCASAGQGRSDTQYFGPGTRLTVL.

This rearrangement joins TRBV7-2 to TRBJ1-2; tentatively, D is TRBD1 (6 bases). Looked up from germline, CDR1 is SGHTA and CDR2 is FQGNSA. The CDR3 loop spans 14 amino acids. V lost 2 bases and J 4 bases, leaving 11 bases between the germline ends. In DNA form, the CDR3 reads TGTGCCAGCAGCTTAATGAGGGGGTCCTATGGCTACACCTTC. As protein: CASSLMRGSYGYTF. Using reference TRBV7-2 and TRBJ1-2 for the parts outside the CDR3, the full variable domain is GAGVSQSPSNKVTEKGKDVELRCDPISGHTALYWYRQSLGQGLEFLIYFQGNSAPDKSGLPSDRFSAERTGGSVSTLTIQRTQQEDSAVYLCASSLMRGSYGYTFGSGTRLTVV.

The CDR3 spells CASSGAEQYF. The CDR3 coding sequence is TGTGCCAGCAGTGGGGCCGAGCAGTACTTC. The chain links TRBV6-4 to TRBJ2-7; unclear D gene. Trimming stripped 4 bases from V and 6 bases from J, with 4 bases between. The CDR3 is 10 residues long. Germline values: CDR1 MRHNA, CDR2 SNTAGT.

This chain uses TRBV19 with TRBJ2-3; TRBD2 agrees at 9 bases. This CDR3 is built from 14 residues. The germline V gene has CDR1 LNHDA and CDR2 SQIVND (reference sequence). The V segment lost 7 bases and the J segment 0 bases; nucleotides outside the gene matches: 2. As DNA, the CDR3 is TGTGCCAGTAAACTAGCGGGTAGCACAGATACGCAGTATTTT. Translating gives CASKLAGSTDTQYF.

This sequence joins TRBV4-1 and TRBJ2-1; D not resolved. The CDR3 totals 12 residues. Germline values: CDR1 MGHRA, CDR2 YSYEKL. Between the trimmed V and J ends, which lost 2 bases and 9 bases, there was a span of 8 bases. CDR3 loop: CASSQSIGEQFF. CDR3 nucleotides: TGCGCCAGCAGCCAATCGATCGGTGAGCAGTTCTTC.

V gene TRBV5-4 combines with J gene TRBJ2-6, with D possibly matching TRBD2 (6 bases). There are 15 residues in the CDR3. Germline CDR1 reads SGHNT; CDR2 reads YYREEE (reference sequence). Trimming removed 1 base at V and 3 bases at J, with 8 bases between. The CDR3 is CASSLPGVGANVLTF. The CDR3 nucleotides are TGTGCCAGCAGCTTGCCGGGGGTTGGGGCCAACGTCCTGACTTTC.

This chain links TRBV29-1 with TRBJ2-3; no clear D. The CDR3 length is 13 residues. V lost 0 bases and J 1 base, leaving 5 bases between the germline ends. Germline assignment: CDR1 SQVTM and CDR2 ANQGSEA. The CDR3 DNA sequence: TGCAGCGTTGAAGACCCTGGCACAGATACGCAGTATTTT. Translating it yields CSVEDPGTDTQYF.

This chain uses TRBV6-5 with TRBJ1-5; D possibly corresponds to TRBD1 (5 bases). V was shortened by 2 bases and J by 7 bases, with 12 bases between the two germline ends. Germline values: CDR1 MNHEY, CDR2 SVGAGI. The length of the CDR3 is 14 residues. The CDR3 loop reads CASSYGRGGQPQHF. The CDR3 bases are TGTGCCAGCAGTTACGGGAGGGGTGGACAGCCCCAGCATTTT.

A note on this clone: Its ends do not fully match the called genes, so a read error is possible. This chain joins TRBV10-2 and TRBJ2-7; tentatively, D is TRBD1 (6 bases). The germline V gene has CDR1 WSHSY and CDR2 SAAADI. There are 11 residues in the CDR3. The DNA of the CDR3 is TGCGCCAGCACTTACGACAGGCCCTCTCCCTTC. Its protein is CASTYDRPSPF.

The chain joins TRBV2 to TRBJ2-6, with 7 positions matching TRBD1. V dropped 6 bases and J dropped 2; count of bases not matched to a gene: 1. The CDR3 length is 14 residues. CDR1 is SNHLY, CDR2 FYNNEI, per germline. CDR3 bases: TGTGCCAGCAGCCAGGGGGCTGGGGCCAACGTCCTGACTTTC. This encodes CASSQGAGANVLTF.

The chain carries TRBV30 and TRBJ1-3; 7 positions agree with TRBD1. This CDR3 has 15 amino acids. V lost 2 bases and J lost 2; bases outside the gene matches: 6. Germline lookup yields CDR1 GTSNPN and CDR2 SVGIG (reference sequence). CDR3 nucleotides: TGTGCCTGGAGTACAAGGGGGCTGGCTGGAAACACCATATATTTT. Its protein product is CAWSTRGLAGNTIYF.